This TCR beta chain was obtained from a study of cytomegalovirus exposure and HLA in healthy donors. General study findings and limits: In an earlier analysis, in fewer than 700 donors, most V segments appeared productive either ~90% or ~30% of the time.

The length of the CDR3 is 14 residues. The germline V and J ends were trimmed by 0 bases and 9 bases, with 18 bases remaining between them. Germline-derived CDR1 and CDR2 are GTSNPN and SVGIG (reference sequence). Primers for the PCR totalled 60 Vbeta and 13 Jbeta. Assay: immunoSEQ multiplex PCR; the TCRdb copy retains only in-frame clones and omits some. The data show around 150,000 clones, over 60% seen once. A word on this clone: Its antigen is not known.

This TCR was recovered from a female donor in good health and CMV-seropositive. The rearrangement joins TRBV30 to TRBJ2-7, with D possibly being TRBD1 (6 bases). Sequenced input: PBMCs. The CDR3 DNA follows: TGTGCCTGGAGTGTACTATATCAGAGGGGGTTGCAGTACTTC. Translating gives CAWSVLYQRGLQYF.